This TCR beta chain was retrieved from a study of regulatory T cells in long-lasting Graves disease. The wider study: Newly diagnosed Graves' patients had taken antithyroid drugs under 3 months.

The time point was: newly diagnosed GD, antithyroid drugs for less than 3 months. PBMCs were the source of the RNA used for TCR sequencing. The CDR3 is made up of 14 amino acids. Germline CDR1 and CDR2: KGHSH and LQKENI. With 8 bases removed from V and 2 bases from J, the gap between germline ends came to 16 bases. Building the TCR beta libraries relied on iRepertoire HTBI primers, and CDR3 regions underwent Arm-PCR. TCRdb independently ran MiXCR on the multiplex PCR reads; one entry per CDR3 protein. The sample lists a few hundred thousand distinct CDR3 sequences; 12% to 15% were seen once. These sequences were also reported in another study, on T cells in Graves' hyperthyroidism and ophthalmopathy. That source reports: The study used the HTBI primer set for a first-round RT-PCR of the TCR CDR3.

This TCR came from a woman in her fifties or sixties with Graves disease. The chain recombines TRBV18 with TRBJ2-7; TRBD1 might be the D (6 bases). The input for sequencing was peripheral blood mononuclear cells (PBMCs), taken at new diagnosis, from a patient treated with antithyroid drugs. This CDR3 is CASPPGTQTYEQYF. DNA for the CDR3: TGTGCCAGCCCCCCCGGGACACAGACCTACGAGCAGTACTTC.